Following are 6 T cell receptor beta chains from one sample sequenced in a study of cytomegalovirus exposure and HLA in healthy donors. Sequenced by immunoSEQ multiplex PCR; TCRdb stores in-frame clones only, minus some. The repertoire holds 100,000 to 150,000 clones, roughly 89% seen once, with 1% to 1.5% in the top ten. The sequenced material came from PBMCs. These receptors all stem from a woman younger than 30 in good health and CMV-seronegative.

The count of this clone is one. This CDR3 is also generated by other DNA sequences in the sample. The chain has TRBV5-4 and TRBJ2-7, with 11 bases identical to TRBD2. Germline loops: CDR1 SGHNT, CDR2 YYREEE (reference sequence). The CDR3 sequence is 14 residues long. The trim removed 4 bases at V and 4 bases at J, leaving 4 bases unmatched. The CDR3 nucleotides are TGTGCCAGCAGCCCCGGGACTAGCGGATACGAGCAGTACTTC. This encodes CASSPGTSGYEQYF.

The sample holds one count of this clone. The chain joins TRBV7-8 to TRBJ2-1, with TRBD1 identical over 8 bases. The ends lost 3 bases at V and 8 bases at J; junction bases unmatched: 9. The germline V gene has CDR1 SGHVS and CDR2 FQNEAQ. The CDR3 runs 15 residues. Written as DNA, the CDR3 is TGTGCCAGCAGCTTTATCGGACAGGGCTCCGATGAGCAGTTCTTC. Translation gives CASSFIGQGSDEQFF.

The chain carries TRBV4-2 and TRBJ1-4, with TRBD1 matching over 7 bases. This CDR3 has 15 amino acids. The V gene's germline CDR1 is LGHNA and CDR2 YNFKEQ. Unmatched junction bases numbered 5, after V lost 2 bases and J lost 5 bases. This CDR3 is CASSQPQGENEKLFF. The CDR3 DNA follows: TGTGCCAGCAGCCAACCCCAGGGGGAGAATGAAAAACTGTTTTTT.

The CDR3 DNA follows: TGTGCCAGCAATTCGGGGGGTAGCACAGATACGCAGTATTTT. This encodes CASNSGGSTDTQYF. The chain joins TRBV9 to TRBJ2-3, with 7 bases matching TRBD2. The trim removed 6 bases at V and 0 bases at J, leaving 4 bases unmatched. The CDR3 consists of 14 residues. Looked up from germline, CDR1 is SGDLS and CDR2 is YYNGEE.

V and J are TRBV5-6 and TRBJ2-2; no clear D. This CDR3 contains 15 residues. The V gene lost 0 bases and the J gene lost 4 bases, with 10 bases spanning the gap. Germline-derived CDR1 and CDR2 are SGHDT and YYEEEE. CDR3 sequence (DNA): TGTGCCAGCAGCTTGGCCGTGACGGGCACCGGGGAGCTGTTTTTT. Amino acid sequence: CASSLAVTGTGELFF.

The J gene is TRBJ1-6, the V gene TRBV19; the match to TRBD1 covers 7 bases. V lost 5 bases and J lost 5; bases outside the gene matches: 6. The germline gives CDR1 LNHDA, CDR2 SQIVND (reference sequence). CDR3 length: 15 amino acids. The DNA for the CDR3 is TGTGCCAGTAGTGTCGACAGGGATGATAATTCACCCCTCCACTTT. It codes for CASSVDRDDNSPLHF. Looking up the rest from reference TRBV19 and TRBJ1-6 gives the full variable domain: DGGITQSPKYLFRKEGQNVTLSCEQNLNHDAMYWYRQDPGQGLRLIYYSQIVNDFQKGDIAEGYSVSREKKESFPLTVTSAQKNPTAFYLCASSVDRDDNSPLHFGNGTRLTVT.